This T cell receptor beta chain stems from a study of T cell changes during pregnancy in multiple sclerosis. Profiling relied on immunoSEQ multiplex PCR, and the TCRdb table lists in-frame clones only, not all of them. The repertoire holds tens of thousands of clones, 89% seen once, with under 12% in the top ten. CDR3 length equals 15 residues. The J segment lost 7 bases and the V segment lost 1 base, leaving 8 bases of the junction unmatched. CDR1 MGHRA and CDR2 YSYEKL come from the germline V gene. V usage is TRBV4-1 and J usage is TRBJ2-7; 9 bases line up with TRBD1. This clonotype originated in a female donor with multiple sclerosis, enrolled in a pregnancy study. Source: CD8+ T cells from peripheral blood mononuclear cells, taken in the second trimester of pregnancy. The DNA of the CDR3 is TGCGCCAGCAGCCAAGGGGACAGGGATGTGGAAGAGCAGTACTTC. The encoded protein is CASSQGDRDVEEQYF.